The T cell receptor beta chain under discussion was sequenced for a study of T-cell reconstitution after alpha-beta-depleted transplantation in children. This clonotype was seen many times. The TCRbeta library was prepared with unique molecular identifiers. TCRdb independently ran MiXCR on the PCR reads; one entry per CDR3 protein. The sample lists around 380,000 distinct CDR3 sequences, about a tenth occurring once. The sample consisted of PBMCs from the stem cell graft donor, taken from the stem cell graft. This clonotype was obtained from a human donor who donated a stem cell graft to a child with acute myeloid leukemia.

The CDR3 reads CANRSATNEKLFF. DNA of the CDR3: TGTGCCAACCGTTCTGCAACTAATGAAAAACTGTTTTTT. The V and J genes are TRBV5-6 and TRBJ1-4, with no clear D. This CDR3 region has 13 residues. V shed 9 bases and J shed 0 bases, with 9 bases lying between them. Germline-derived CDR1 and CDR2 are SGHDT and YYEEEE.